This passage covers 27 T cell receptor beta chains from one sample sequenced in a study of technical replicates of blood from several donors. The protocol was immunoSEQ multiplex PCR, while the TCRdb copy is restricted to in-frame clones and leaves out a portion. The table has around 100,000 clones, 96% seen once. Sequencing was carried out using T cells isolated from PBMCs. The receptors come from a human donor in good health.

In regard to this clone: Other DNA sequences in this sample translate to the same CDR3. The chain uses TRBV6-5 and TRBJ1-2; D is possibly TRBD1 (5 bases). Trimming took 5 bases from V and 4 from J, leaving 11 bases between them. Germline-derived CDR1 and CDR2 are MNHEY and SVGAGI. The CDR3 length is 13 residues. In DNA form, the CDR3 reads TGTGCCAGCAGTCCCAGACAGAGCTATGGCTACACCTTC. It specifies CASSPRQSYGYTF.

This sequence joins TRBV5-1 and TRBJ2-7; 8 bases are shared with TRBD1. Unmatched junction bases numbered 11, after V lost 3 bases and J lost 3 bases. The CDR3 has 16 amino acids. Germline V gene data show CDR1 as SGHRS and CDR2 as YFSETQ. The CDR3 coding sequence is TGCGCCAGCAGCTACCTGGGGGCAGGGGGCATCTACGAGCAGTACTTC. Translated, it gives CASSYLGAGGIYEQYF.

This sequence joins TRBV10-3 and TRBJ1-2, with TRBD1 matching 8 bases. This CDR3 is 14 amino acids long. In germline, CDR1 is ENHRY, CDR2 SYGVKD. V lost 6 bases, J lost 4 bases, and 7 bases stayed unmatched. The CDR3 loop is CAIRSQGDGYGYTF. For the CDR3, the DNA is TGTGCCATCAGGTCACAGGGGGACGGCTATGGCTACACCTTC.

V and J are TRBV2 and TRBJ2-5; 7 positions agree with TRBD1. Germline V CDR1 and CDR2: SNHLY, FYNNEI. The J segment lost 2 bases and the V segment lost 5 bases, leaving 2 bases of the junction unmatched. The CDR3 is 13 residues long. In nucleotides, the CDR3 is TGTGCCAGCAGTCGGGACAGACAAGAGACCCAGTACTTC. Residues: CASSRDRQETQYF.

Only a few counts were recorded for this clone. This chain joins TRBV5-4 and TRBJ1-1, with 10 bases matching TRBD1. The ends lost 1 base at V and 11 bases at J; junction bases unmatched: 11. The germline V gene has CDR1 SGHNT and CDR2 YYREEE (reference sequence). The CDR3 runs to 15 residues. CDR3 sequence: CASSLLSWDRGSAFF. The DNA for the CDR3 is TGTGCCAGCAGCTTGCTATCTTGGGACAGGGGTTCGGCTTTCTTT.

J is TRBJ2-3 and V is TRBV10-3; 8 bases match TRBD1. V shed 5 bases and J 1 base; nucleotides not matched to a gene: 8. CDR3 length: 16 residues. Germline values: CDR1 ENHRY, CDR2 SYGVKD. CDR3 amino acids: CAISPGQGLGTDTQYF. The CDR3 region has the DNA TGTGCCATCAGTCCCGGACAGGGTTTGGGCACAGATACGCAGTATTTT.

This clone was recorded only once. The gene calls are TRBV11-2 and TRBJ2-5, with TRBD2 matching 14 bases. CDR1 is SGHAT, CDR2 FQNNGV, per germline. Losses at the gene ends were 4 bases for V and 5 bases for J; bases not matched to a gene: 6. This CDR3 region has 16 residues. CDR3 bases: TGTGCCAGCAGCTCTACGACTAGCGGGAGGGGCGAGACCCAGTACTTC. Its protein is CASSSTTSGRGETQYF.

This chain uses TRBV9 with TRBJ1-3; 12 nucleotides agree with TRBD1. This CDR3 spans 15 amino acids. The germline V gene has CDR1 SGDLS and CDR2 YYNGEE. After removal of 5 bases from V and 3 bases from J, the junction contained 3 bases not matched to a gene. The CDR3 sequence: CASRGTGGFGNTIYF. The CDR3 DNA reads TGTGCCAGCAGAGGGACAGGGGGCTTTGGAAACACCATATATTTT.

This rearrangement joins TRBV6-5 to TRBJ1-2, with D possibly being TRBD1 (6 bases). The germline gives CDR1 MNHEY, CDR2 SVGAGI. V was clipped by 2 bases and J by 6 bases, with 13 bases between them. The CDR3 consists of 14 residues. The CDR3 coding sequence is TGTGCCAGCAGTTACGGTCAGGGGTTCGATGGCTACACCTTC. This translates into CASSYGQGFDGYTF.

This rearrangement joins TRBV9 to TRBJ2-7; D ambiguous. This CDR3 contains 14 residues. V lost 0 bases and J lost 0, with 7 bases in between. Germline CDR1 and CDR2: SGDLS and YYNGEE. CDR3 amino acids: CASSVGGSSYEQYF. CDR3 coding DNA: TGTGCCAGCAGCGTAGGAGGAAGCTCCTACGAGCAGTACTTC.

The J gene is TRBJ2-6, the V gene TRBV4-2; D call uncertain. The CDR3 sequence is 15 residues long. The V gene lost 0 bases and the J gene lost 0 bases, with 3 bases spanning the gap. Germline V gives CDR1 LGHNA, CDR2 YNFKEQ. CDR3: CASSQDLSGANVLTF. As DNA, the CDR3 is TGTGCCAGCAGCCAAGACCTCTCTGGGGCCAACGTCCTGACTTTC.

CDR3 loop: CASRPQTSDTGELFF. CDR3 coding DNA: TGCGCCAGCAGACCACAGACCTCGGACACCGGGGAGCTGTTTTTT. The gene calls are TRBV5-1 and TRBJ2-2; D gene ambiguous. The V gene lost 5 bases and the J gene lost 3 bases, with 14 bases spanning the gap. CDR1 SGHRS and CDR2 YFSETQ come from the germline V gene. The CDR3 has 15 residues.

The chain has TRBV6-4 and TRBJ2-2; 7 bases map to TRBD2. The CDR3 is made up of 21 amino acids. V lost 0 bases, J lost 1 base, and 17 bases stayed unmatched. CDR1 and CDR2 from the germline V gene are MRHNA and SNTAGT. CDR3 bases: TGTGCCAGCAGTGACTCACGATCGCCCTTAGCGGGCGTACAGAACACCGGGGAGCTGTTTTTT. This codes for CASSDSRSPLAGVQNTGELFF.

The chain is built from TRBV19 and TRBJ1-5, with 8 bases aligning to TRBD1. Trimming removed 7 bases from V and 10 bases from J; junction bases left unmatched: 15. This CDR3 region has 15 residues. CDR1 and CDR2 (germline): LNHDA, SQIVND (reference sequence). CDR3 coding DNA: TGTGCCAGTACCGACCACGGACAGGGACAGCAACCCCAGCATTTT. This translates into CASTDHGQGQQPQHF.

The chain uses TRBV18 and TRBJ1-2; no clear D gene. Trimming shortened V by 3 bases and J by 5 bases, and 13 bases separated the two germline ends. This CDR3 is built from 14 residues. Germline values: CDR1 KGHSH, CDR2 LQKENI. CDR3 region: CASSPSETPYGYTF. In nucleotides, the CDR3 is TGTGCCAGCTCACCCTCCGAGACACCATATGGCTACACCTTC.

The V and J genes are TRBV10-1 and TRBJ1-3, with 8 bases that match TRBD1. CDR3 length: 16 residues. V trimming: 6 bases; J trimming: 0 bases; junction bases outside the gene matches: 7. Germline CDR1 and CDR2: WNHNN and SYGVQD (reference sequence). CDR3 bases: TGCGCCAGCAGAAAGGGACAGGCCTCCTCTGGAAACACCATATATTTT. Translating gives CASRKGQASSGNTIYF.

The rearrangement joins TRBV7-8 to TRBJ1-5, with D perhaps matching TRBD1 (6 bases). CDR1 is SGHVS and CDR2 is FQNEAQ in the germline V gene. The CDR3 contains 16 residues. V lost 3 bases to trimming and J lost 2 bases, with 14 bases between them. The CDR3 loop is CASSFYRVGRNQPQHF. In DNA form, the CDR3 reads TGTGCCAGCAGCTTTTACAGGGTGGGGCGCAATCAGCCCCAGCATTTT.

The chain is built from TRBV7-9 and TRBJ2-1, with 10 positions matching TRBD2. The CDR3 totals 14 residues. Unmatched junction bases numbered 2, after V lost 5 bases and J lost 4 bases. Germline CDR1 reads SEHNR; CDR2 reads FQNEAQ (reference sequence). The CDR3 spells CASSRTSGYNEQFF. In nucleotides, the CDR3 is TGTGCCAGCAGCCGGACTAGCGGTTACAATGAGCAGTTCTTC.

The CDR3 DNA reads TGCAGCGTTGTAGGGAGTGGCCTAACCTACAATGAGCAGTTCTTC. Protein sequence: CSVVGSGLTYNEQFF. J is TRBJ2-1 and V is TRBV29-1; TRBD2 might be the D (5 bases). Trimming left V 4 bases short and J 2 bases short, with 15 bases between. Germline V gene lookup returns CDR1 SQVTM and CDR2 ANQGSEA. This CDR3 has 15 amino acids.

The V call is TRBV9, the J call TRBJ1-2; 9 positions agree with TRBD1. The J segment lost 4 bases and the V segment lost 5 bases, leaving 3 bases of the junction unmatched. In germline, CDR1 is SGDLS, CDR2 YYNGEE. CDR3 size: 13 residues. The CDR3 sequence is CASRGTGSYGYTF. CDR3 nucleotides: TGTGCCAGCAGAGGGACAGGGAGCTATGGCTACACCTTC.

The V and J genes are TRBV7-8 and TRBJ2-3; TRBD2 aligns across 8 bases. The length of the CDR3 is 17 residues. CDR1 and CDR2 from the germline V gene are SGHVS and FQNEAQ. V dropped 7 bases and J dropped 3; count of bases not matched to a gene: 15. The CDR3 loop reads CASTNRWGGLVTDTQYF. CDR3 sequence (DNA): TGTGCCAGCACTAATAGATGGGGGGGACTAGTGACAGATACGCAGTATTTT.

The V and J genes are TRBV29-1 and TRBJ1-2; 8 positions match TRBD1. V gave up 1 base and J gave up 6 bases; unmatched junction bases: 10. CDR1 and CDR2 (germline): SQVTM, ANQGSEA. CDR3 length: 15 residues. The CDR3 DNA is TGCAGCGTTGAAGCCCGAGGACAGGGCCTCCATGGCTACACCTTC. As protein: CSVEARGQGLHGYTF.

The V and J genes are TRBV28 and TRBJ2-7; the match to TRBD1 covers 7 bases. Germline trimming cut 7 bases from V and 3 bases from J; bases unmatched to any gene: 6. The CDR3 consists of 13 residues. The germline V gene has CDR1 MDHEN and CDR2 SYDVKM. CDR3 sequence (DNA): TGTGCCAGCACGGACAGGTTATACTACGAGCAGTACTTC. It yields the protein CASTDRLYYEQYF.

The chain joins TRBV29-1 to TRBJ1-1; 11 bases agree with TRBD1. The CDR3 is 16 residues long. The trim removed 6 bases at V and 4 bases at J, leaving 13 bases unmatched. Germline V CDR1 and CDR2: SQVTM, ANQGSEA. The CDR3 DNA is TGCAGCGTGCCTCCGGGACAGGGGGTAGGGGGCACTGAAGCTTTCTTT. This translates into CSVPPGQGVGGTEAFF. The complete variable domain, with remaining parts taken from reference TRBV29-1 and TRBJ1-1, reads SAVISQKPSRDICQRGTSLTIQCQVDSQVTMMFWYRQQPGQSLTLIATANQGSEATYESGFVIDKFPISRPNLTFSTLTVSNMSPEDSSIYLCSVPPGQGVGGTEAFFGQGTRLTVV.

The chain recombines TRBV10-3 with TRBJ2-7; D uncertain. Germline loops: CDR1 ENHRY, CDR2 SYGVKD. The V end lost 4 bases, the J end lost 3 bases, and 4 bases lay between the germline ends. The CDR3 contains 11 residues. This CDR3 is CAISVNYEQYF. The CDR3 coding sequence is TGTGCCATCAGTGTAAACTACGAGCAGTACTTC.

This sequence joins TRBV28 and TRBJ1-2, with 10 nucleotides matching TRBD1. V lost 2 bases and J lost 8; bases outside the gene matches: 8. The CDR3 contains 15 residues. Germline V gene sequence: CDR1 MDHEN, CDR2 SYDVKM. The CDR3 reads CASSLGQGGIRGYTF. The CDR3 DNA reads as TGTGCCAGCAGTTTAGGACAGGGGGGGATTCGAGGCTACACCTTC.

V usage is TRBV19 and J usage is TRBJ1-5, with D perhaps matching TRBD1 (6 bases). CDR1 and CDR2 from the germline V gene are LNHDA and SQIVND (reference sequence). This CDR3 spans 15 amino acids. Trimming removed 6 bases at V and 0 bases at J, with 12 bases between. CDR3 sequence reads: CASSRQVNSNQPQHF. The CDR3 DNA sequence: TGTGCCAGTAGCCGACAGGTGAATAGCAATCAGCCCCAGCATTTT.